The source of this T cell receptor (beta chain) is a study of T cells in Graves' hyperthyroidism and ophthalmopathy. Study-level information: Blood was drawn when the patient was first diagnosed and still untreated. Overall study results and limits: Onset of ophthalmopathy came a median roughly 6.5 months after the model predicted it.

There were TCR beta CDR3 regions amplified from RNA transcripts. When the TCR CDR3 underwent first-round RT-PCR, the HTBI primer set was used. TCRdb itself ran the multiplex PCR reads through MiXCR, one entry per CDR3 protein. The top ten hold 9.2% of the sample, which has hundreds of thousands of distinct CDR3 sequences, about 12% seen once. Germline loops: CDR1 SNHLY, CDR2 FYNNEI. V was pared by 1 base and J by 0 bases, with 6 bases between. The CDR3 totals 14 residues. Comment on this clonotype: Its target is not known.

This chain links TRBV2 with TRBJ1-1; no reliable D call. The TCR was taken from a woman aged 18 to 35 with Graves' hyperthyroidism. The material sequenced was blood. The CDR3 is CASSEVRMNTEAFF. The CDR3 region has the DNA TGTGCCAGCAGTGAAGTTCGGATGAACACTGAAGCTTTCTTT.